This T cell receptor (beta chain) appears in the sequencing data of a study of blood T cell repertoires in COVID-19. About the research overall: Acute-phase and convalescent COVID-19 samples originated in the United States, Italy and Spain. Sources were T cells, B-cell-depleted T cells, or PBMCs; the material itself was cDNA or gDNA.

Produced via immunoSEQ multiplex PCR; TCRdb's table is partial and in-frame only. In the table there are some 210,000 clones, around 84% of which are singletons. Trimming removed 6 bases at V and 0 bases at J, with 14 bases between. The CDR3 loop spans 15 amino acids. Germline V CDR1 and CDR2: SGHKS, YYEKEE (reference sequence). This TCR came from a young man with acute COVID-19. Sequenced: PBMCs or T cells enriched from blood (not recorded which). The chain links TRBV5-5 to TRBJ2-3; D is undetermined. The CDR3 sequence is CASTPTVSSTDTQYF. The CDR3 DNA follows: TGTGCCAGCACCCCGACTGTATCTAGCACAGATACGCAGTATTTT.